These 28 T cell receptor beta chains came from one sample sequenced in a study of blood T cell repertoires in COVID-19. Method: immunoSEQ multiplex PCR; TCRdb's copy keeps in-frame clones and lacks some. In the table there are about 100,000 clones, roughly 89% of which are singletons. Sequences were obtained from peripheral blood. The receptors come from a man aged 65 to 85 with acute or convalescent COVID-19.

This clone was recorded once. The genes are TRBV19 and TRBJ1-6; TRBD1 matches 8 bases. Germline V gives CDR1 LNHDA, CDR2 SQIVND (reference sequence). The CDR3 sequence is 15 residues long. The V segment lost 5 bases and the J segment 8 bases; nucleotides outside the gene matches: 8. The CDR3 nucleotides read TGTGCCAGTAGTCTGCCCCCAGGGGGCCATTCACCCCTCCACTTT. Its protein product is CASSLPPGGHSPLHF.

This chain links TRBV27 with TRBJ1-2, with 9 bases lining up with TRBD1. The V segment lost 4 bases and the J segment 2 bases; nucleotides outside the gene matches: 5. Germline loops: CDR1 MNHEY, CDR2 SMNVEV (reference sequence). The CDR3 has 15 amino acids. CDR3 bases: TGTGCCAGCAGTTCCCGGGACAGGGTAAACTATGGCTACACCTTC. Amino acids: CASSSRDRVNYGYTF.

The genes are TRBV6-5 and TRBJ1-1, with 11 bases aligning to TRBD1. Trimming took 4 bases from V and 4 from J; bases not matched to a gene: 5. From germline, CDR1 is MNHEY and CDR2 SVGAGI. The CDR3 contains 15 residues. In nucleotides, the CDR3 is TGTGCCAGCAGTTGGACAGGGGGCTGGGGCACTGAAGCTTTCTTT. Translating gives CASSWTGGWGTEAFF.

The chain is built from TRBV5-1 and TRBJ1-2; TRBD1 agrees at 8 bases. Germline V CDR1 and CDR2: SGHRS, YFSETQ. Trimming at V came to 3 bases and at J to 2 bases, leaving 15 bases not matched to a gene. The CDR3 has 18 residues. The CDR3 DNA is TGCGCCAGCAGCTGGACCGCCGAGACAGGGGACTTGAACTATGGCTACACCTTC. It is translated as CASSWTAETGDLNYGYTF.

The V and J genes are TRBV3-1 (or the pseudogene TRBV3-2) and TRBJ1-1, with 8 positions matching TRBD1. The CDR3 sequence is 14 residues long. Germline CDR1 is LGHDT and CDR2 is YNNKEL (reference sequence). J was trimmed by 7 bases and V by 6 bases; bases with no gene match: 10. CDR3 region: CASRGIQGADEAFF. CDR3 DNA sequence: TGTGCCAGCAGAGGGATCCAGGGGGCGGATGAAGCTTTCTTT.

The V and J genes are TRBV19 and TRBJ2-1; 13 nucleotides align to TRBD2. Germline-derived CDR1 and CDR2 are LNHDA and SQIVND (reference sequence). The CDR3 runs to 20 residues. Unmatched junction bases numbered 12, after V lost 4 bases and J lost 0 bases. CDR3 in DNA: TGTGCCAGTAGTACCGGACTAGCGGGAGCCCCTTCTAGCTCCTACAATGAGCAGTTCTTC. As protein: CASSTGLAGAPSSSYNEQFF.

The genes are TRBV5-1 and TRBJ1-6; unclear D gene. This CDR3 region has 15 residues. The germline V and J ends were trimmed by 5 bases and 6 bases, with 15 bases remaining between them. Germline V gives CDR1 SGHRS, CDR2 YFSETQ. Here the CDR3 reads CASRESAISNSPLHF. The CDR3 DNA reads TGCGCCAGCAGGGAGTCCGCGATTTCTAATTCACCCCTCCACTTT.

The CDR3 region is CASSSQVSFGEKLFF. The CDR3 nucleotides read TGTGCCAGCAGCTCACAGGTCTCCTTTGGTGAAAAACTGTTTTTT. The rearrangement links TRBV7-8 to TRBJ1-4; D is possibly TRBD1 (5 bases). V dropped 4 bases and J dropped 7 bases, with 16 bases sitting between them. Germline CDR1 and CDR2: SGHVS and FQNEAQ. The CDR3 is 15 amino acids.

The CDR3 here is CASSGLAGVTGELFF. CDR3 DNA: TGTGCCAGCAGCGGACTAGCGGGGGTCACCGGGGAGCTGTTTTTT. The J gene is TRBJ2-2, the V gene TRBV9; 12 nucleotides align to TRBD2. V was clipped by 3 bases and J by 4 bases; unmatched bases: 1. Germline V lookup: CDR1 SGDLS, CDR2 YYNGEE. The CDR3 runs 15 residues.

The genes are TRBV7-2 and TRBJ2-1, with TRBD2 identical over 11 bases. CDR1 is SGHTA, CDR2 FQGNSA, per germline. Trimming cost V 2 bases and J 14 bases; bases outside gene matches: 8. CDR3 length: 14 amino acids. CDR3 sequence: CASSLKGLAAPEFF. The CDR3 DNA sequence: TGTGCCAGCAGCTTAAAGGGACTAGCGGCCCCAGAGTTCTTC.

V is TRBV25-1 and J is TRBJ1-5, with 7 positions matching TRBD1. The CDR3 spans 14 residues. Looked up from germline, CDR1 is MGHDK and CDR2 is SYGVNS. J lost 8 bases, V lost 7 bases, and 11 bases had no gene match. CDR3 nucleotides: TGTGCCAGCAAGGGGGACAGTGGCCCGGAGCCCCAGCATTTT. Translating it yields CASKGDSGPEPQHF.

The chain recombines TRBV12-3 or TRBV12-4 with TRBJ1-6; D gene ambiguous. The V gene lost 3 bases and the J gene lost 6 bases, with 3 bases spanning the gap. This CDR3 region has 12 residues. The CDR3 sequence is CASSFSNSPLHF. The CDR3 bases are TGTGCCAGCAGTTTCTCTAATTCACCCCTCCACTTT.

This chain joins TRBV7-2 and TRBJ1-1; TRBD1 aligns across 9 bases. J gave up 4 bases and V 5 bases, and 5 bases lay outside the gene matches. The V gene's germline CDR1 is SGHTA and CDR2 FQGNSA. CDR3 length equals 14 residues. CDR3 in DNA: TGTGCCAGCAGCCCCCGACAGGGGGGCACTGAAGCTTTCTTT. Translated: CASSPRQGGTEAFF.

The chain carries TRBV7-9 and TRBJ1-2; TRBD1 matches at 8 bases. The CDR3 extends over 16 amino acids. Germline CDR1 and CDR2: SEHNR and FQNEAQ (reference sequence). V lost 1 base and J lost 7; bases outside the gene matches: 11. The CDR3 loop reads CASSLDGGQGARGYTF. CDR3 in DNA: TGTGCCAGCAGCTTAGACGGGGGTCAGGGGGCTCGTGGCTACACCTTC.

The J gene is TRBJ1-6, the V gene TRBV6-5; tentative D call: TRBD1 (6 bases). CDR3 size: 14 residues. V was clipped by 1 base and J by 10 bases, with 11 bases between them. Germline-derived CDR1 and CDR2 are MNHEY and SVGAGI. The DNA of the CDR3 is TGTGCCAGCAGTTACTTTTCAGGGGTCTCACCCCTCCACTTT. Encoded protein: CASSYFSGVSPLHF.

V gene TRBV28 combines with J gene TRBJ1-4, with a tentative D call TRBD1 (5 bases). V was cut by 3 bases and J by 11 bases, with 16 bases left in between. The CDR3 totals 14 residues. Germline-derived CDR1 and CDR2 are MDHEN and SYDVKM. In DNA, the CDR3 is TGTGCCAGCAGTTTTAGTGGGGCTACACAGAAACTGTTTTTT. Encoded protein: CASSFSGATQKLFF.

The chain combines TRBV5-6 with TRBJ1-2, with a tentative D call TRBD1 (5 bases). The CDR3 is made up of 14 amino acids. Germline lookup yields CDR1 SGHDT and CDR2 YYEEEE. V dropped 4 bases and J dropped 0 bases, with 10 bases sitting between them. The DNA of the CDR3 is TGTGCCAGCAGCCAGGACAAAGCTAACTATGGCTACACCTTC. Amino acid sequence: CASSQDKANYGYTF.

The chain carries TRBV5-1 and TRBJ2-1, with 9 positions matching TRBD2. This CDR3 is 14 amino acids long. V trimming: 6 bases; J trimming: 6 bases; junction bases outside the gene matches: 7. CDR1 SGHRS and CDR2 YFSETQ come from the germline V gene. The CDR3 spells CASNGAGGLNEQFF. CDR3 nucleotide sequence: TGCGCCAGCAACGGAGCGGGGGGTCTCAATGAGCAGTTCTTC.

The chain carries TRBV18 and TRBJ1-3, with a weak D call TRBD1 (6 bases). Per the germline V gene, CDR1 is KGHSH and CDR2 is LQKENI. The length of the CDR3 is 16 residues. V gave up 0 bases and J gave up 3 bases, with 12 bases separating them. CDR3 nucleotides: TGTGCCAGCTCACCACCTTGGGCAGGGGATGGAAACACCATATATTTT. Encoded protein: CASSPPWAGDGNTIYF.

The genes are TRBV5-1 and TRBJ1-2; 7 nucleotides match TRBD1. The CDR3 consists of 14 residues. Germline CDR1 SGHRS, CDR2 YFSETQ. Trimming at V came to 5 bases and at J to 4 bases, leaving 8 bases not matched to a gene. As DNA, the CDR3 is TGCGCCAGCAGATCTGACAGGGCACTCTATGGCTACACCTTC. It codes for CASRSDRALYGYTF.

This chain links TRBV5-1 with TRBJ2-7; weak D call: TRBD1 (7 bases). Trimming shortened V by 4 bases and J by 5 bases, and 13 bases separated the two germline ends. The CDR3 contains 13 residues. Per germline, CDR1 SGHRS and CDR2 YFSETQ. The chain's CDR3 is CASSTGDSHEQYF. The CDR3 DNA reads TGCGCCAGCAGCACGGGGGACAGCCACGAGCAGTACTTC.

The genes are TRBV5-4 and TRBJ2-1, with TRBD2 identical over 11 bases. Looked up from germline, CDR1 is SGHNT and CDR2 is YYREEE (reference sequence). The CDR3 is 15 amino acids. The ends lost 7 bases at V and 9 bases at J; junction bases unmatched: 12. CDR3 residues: CASGYVLAGGSEQFF. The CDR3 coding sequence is TGTGCCAGCGGCTATGTGCTAGCGGGGGGAAGTGAGCAGTTCTTC.

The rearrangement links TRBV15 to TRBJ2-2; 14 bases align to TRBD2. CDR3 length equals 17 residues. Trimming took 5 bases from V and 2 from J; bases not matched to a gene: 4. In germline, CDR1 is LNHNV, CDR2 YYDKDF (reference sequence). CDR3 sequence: CATSSGLAGGNTGELFF. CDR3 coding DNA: TGTGCCACCAGCTCCGGACTAGCGGGGGGTAACACCGGGGAGCTGTTTTTT.

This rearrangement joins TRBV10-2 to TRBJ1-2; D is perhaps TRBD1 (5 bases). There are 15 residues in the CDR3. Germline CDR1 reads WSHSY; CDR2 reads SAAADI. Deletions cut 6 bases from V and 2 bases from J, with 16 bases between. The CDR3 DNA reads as TGCGCCAGCAGCATGGGGGGGGGACCCAACTATGGCTACACCTTC. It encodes CASSMGGGPNYGYTF.

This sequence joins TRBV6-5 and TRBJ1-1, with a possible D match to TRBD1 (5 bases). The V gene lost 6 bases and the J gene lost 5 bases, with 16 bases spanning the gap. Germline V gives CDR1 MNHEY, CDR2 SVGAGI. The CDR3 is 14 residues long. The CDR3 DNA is TGTGCCAGCAGGTGGACGGACATTGGTACTGAAGCTTTCTTT. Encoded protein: CASRWTDIGTEAFF.

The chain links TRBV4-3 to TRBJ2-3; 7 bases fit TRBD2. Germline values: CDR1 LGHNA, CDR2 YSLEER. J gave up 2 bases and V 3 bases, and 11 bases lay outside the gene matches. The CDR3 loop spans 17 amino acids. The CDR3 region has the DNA TGCGCCAGCAGCCAGGAAGAGGTAGCGGGCCTCACAGATACGCAGTATTTT. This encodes CASSQEEVAGLTDTQYF.

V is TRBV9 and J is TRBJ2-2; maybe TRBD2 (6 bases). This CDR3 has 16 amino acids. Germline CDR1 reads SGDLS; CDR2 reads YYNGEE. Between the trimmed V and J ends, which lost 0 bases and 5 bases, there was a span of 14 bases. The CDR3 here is CASSVAGEGPTGELFF. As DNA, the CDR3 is TGTGCCAGCAGCGTAGCGGGAGAGGGACCTACCGGGGAGCTGTTTTTT. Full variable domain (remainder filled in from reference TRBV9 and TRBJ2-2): DSGVTQTPKHLITATGQRVTLRCSPRSGDLSVYWYQQSLDQGLQFLIQYYNGEERAKGNILERFSAQQFPDLHSELNLSSLELGDSALYFCASSVAGEGPTGELFFGEGSRLTVL.

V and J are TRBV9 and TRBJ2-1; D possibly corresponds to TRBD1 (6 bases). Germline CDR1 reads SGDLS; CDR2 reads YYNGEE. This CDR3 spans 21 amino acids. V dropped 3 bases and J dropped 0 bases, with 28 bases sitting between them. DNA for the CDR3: TGTGCCAGCAGCGCCCCAACCGGGACAAAGGTACCCTCTAGCTCCTACAATGAGCAGTTCTTC. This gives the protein CASSAPTGTKVPSSSYNEQFF. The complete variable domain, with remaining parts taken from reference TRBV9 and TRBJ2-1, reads DSGVTQTPKHLITATGQRVTLRCSPRSGDLSVYWYQQSLDQGLQFLIQYYNGEERAKGNILERFSAQQFPDLHSELNLSSLELGDSALYFCASSAPTGTKVPSSSYNEQFFGPGTRLTVL.